This entry lists 21 T cell receptor beta chains sequenced from one sample in a study of CD8 T cells in Susac syndrome. cDNA came from roughly 0.53 to 1 ug RNA primed by random hexamers. One entry per CDR3 protein, called by TCRdb with MiXCR from the immunoSEQ multiplex PCR reads. The sample holds around 140,000 distinct CDR3 sequences, roughly 95% seen once. The sequencing sample was made of CD4+ T cells from PBMCs. Receptors originate from a human donor with multiple sclerosis.

V gene TRBV14 combines with J gene TRBJ1-6; no reliable D call. Germline V gene sequence: CDR1 SGHDN, CDR2 FVKESK. This CDR3 is 16 amino acids long. V lost 1 base and J lost 5, with 12 bases in between. The CDR3 bases are TGTGCCAGCAGCCAAGGGATAGCGACCAATAATTCACCCCTCCACTTT. It codes for CASSQGIATNNSPLHF.

This chain uses TRBV10-3 with TRBJ1-2; unclear D gene. V lost 4 bases to trimming and J lost 8 bases, with 11 bases between them. The CDR3 extends over 12 amino acids. Germline values: CDR1 ENHRY, CDR2 SYGVKD. CDR3 sequence reads: CAISAREEGYTF. As DNA, the CDR3 is TGTGCCATCAGTGCGAGGGAGGAGGGCTACACCTTC.

The chain couples TRBV19 to TRBJ2-7; 8 positions match TRBD1. V shed 9 bases and J 6 bases; nucleotides not matched to a gene: 4. This CDR3 contains 11 residues. Germline V gene sequence: CDR1 LNHDA, CDR2 SQIVND (reference sequence). For the CDR3, the DNA is TGTGCCAGCGGAACAGGGGGCGAGCAGTACTTC. It translates to CASGTGGEQYF.

The CDR3, as DNA: TGTGCCTGGGACAGGGGCAATCAGCCCCAGCATTTT. Its translation is CAWDRGNQPQHF. The gene calls are TRBV30 and TRBJ1-5; 7 bases agree with TRBD1. The germline gives CDR1 GTSNPN, CDR2 SVGIG (reference sequence). This CDR3 has 12 residues. The trim removed 5 bases at V and 2 bases at J, leaving 0 bases unmatched.

The chain joins TRBV27 to TRBJ1-1, with D unresolved. CDR3 length equals 12 residues. Trimming took off 5 bases at V and 2 bases at J, with 6 bases between the two ends. Germline V lookup: CDR1 MNHEY, CDR2 SMNVEV (reference sequence). CDR3 bases: TGTGCCAGCAGTCGCCCCAACACTGAAGCTTTCTTT. Translation: CASSRPNTEAFF.

The chain joins TRBV5-1 to TRBJ1-1; TRBD1 matches 7 bases. The CDR3 has 15 residues. Losses at the gene ends were 0 bases for V and 5 bases for J; bases not matched to a gene: 7. Germline V gives CDR1 SGHRS, CDR2 YFSETQ. The CDR3 spells CASSLAGDRETEAFF. CDR3 DNA: TGCGCCAGCAGCTTGGCAGGGGACAGAGAGACTGAAGCTTTCTTT.

The chain combines TRBV20-1 with TRBJ2-1, with 16 bases matching TRBD2. Germline assignment: CDR1 DFQATT and CDR2 SNEGSKA (reference sequence). V gave up 0 bases and J gave up 12 bases; unmatched junction bases: 5. This CDR3 is 15 amino acids long. The CDR3 sequence is CSARDGTSGGAGQFF. DNA for the CDR3: TGCAGTGCTAGAGATGGGACTAGCGGGGGGGCTGGGCAGTTCTTC.

The V gene is TRBV18, the J gene TRBJ2-1; 7 nucleotides agree with TRBD1. The V gene's germline CDR1 is KGHSH and CDR2 LQKENI. J gave up 3 bases and V 7 bases, and 9 bases lay outside the gene matches. The CDR3 is made up of 15 amino acids. The CDR3 nucleotides are TGTGCCAGCTTCACCACGGCAGGGGGCTACAATGAGCAGTTCTTC. Encoded protein: CASFTTAGGYNEQFF.

The chain joins TRBV19 to TRBJ1-5; D may be TRBD1 (5 bases). Germline assignment: CDR1 LNHDA and CDR2 SQIVND (reference sequence). Trimming shortened V by 9 bases and J by 2 bases, and 14 bases separated the two germline ends. This CDR3 region has 14 residues. CDR3 DNA sequence: TGTGCCAGCTATCGGATAGGGGGCAATCAGCCCCAGCATTTT. It encodes CASYRIGGNQPQHF.

The genes are TRBV12-3 or TRBV12-4 and TRBJ2-2; TRBD1 matches at 9 bases. The CDR3 length is 14 residues. After removal of 6 bases from V and 4 bases from J, the junction contained 3 bases not matched to a gene. CDR3 region: CASRRTGVTGELFF. The CDR3 DNA reads TGTGCCAGCAGGCGGACAGGGGTCACCGGGGAGCTGTTTTTT.

V gene TRBV27 combines with J gene TRBJ1-5; D is unclear. Per germline, CDR1 MNHEY and CDR2 SMNVEV (reference sequence). CDR3 length: 14 residues. The ends were cut back, 4 bases at V and 7 bases at J, with 14 bases in the middle. In nucleotides, the CDR3 is TGTGCCAGCAGTTCCCTCAGGACGAGGCAGCCCCAGCATTTT. This gives the protein CASSSLRTRQPQHF.

CDR3 DNA sequence: TGTGCCAGCAGCCAATTACTAGCGGTAGACTACAATGAGCAGTTCTTC. Its protein product is CASSQLLAVDYNEQFF. The chain links TRBV14 to TRBJ2-1; TRBD2 agrees at 8 bases. The CDR3 contains 16 residues. CDR1 and CDR2 from the germline V gene are SGHDN and FVKESK. The ends lost 2 bases at V and 3 bases at J; junction bases unmatched: 6.

This clonotype is a singleton in its sample. This chain uses TRBV7-6 with TRBJ2-7; D is ambiguous. The CDR3 spans 15 residues. Germline V gene sequence: CDR1 SGHVS, CDR2 FNYEAQ. Trimming took 1 base from V and 5 from J, leaving 15 bases between them. The CDR3 reads CASSLGTGLGDEQYF. The CDR3 coding sequence is TGTGCCAGCAGCTTAGGTACGGGTCTCGGCGACGAGCAGTACTTC.

This rearrangement joins TRBV20-1 to TRBJ2-3; 9 bases fit TRBD2. The CDR3 length is 15 residues. The J segment lost 0 bases and the V segment lost 0 bases, leaving 1 base of the junction unmatched. Germline-derived CDR1 and CDR2 are DFQATT and SNEGSKA (reference sequence). The CDR3 DNA is TGCAGTGCTAGAGAGACTAGCGGAAGCACAGATACGCAGTATTTT. It is translated as CSARETSGSTDTQYF.

The chain couples TRBV6-5 to TRBJ1-5, with D tentatively TRBD1 (6 bases). V was cut by 6 bases and J by 2 bases, with 11 bases left in between. In germline, CDR1 is MNHEY, CDR2 SVGAGI. The CDR3 is made up of 14 amino acids. The CDR3, as DNA: TGTGCCAGCAGACAGGGAGTAGGCAATCAGCCCCAGCATTTT. It yields the protein CASRQGVGNQPQHF.

The chain links TRBV7-2 to TRBJ2-5; 7 bases agree with TRBD1. Germline V gives CDR1 SGHTA, CDR2 FQGNSA. The CDR3 is 15 residues long. Trimming at V came to 6 bases and at J to 2 bases, leaving 9 bases not matched to a gene. CDR3 sequence (DNA): TGTGCCAGCAGACGGACAGGCCGGATACAAGAGACCCAGTACTTC. Its protein product is CASRRTGRIQETQYF. Based on the CDR3 plus reference TRBV7-2 and TRBJ2-5, the full variable domain is GAGVSQSPSNKVTEKGKDVELRCDPISGHTALYWYRQSLGQGLEFLIYFQGNSAPDKSGLPSDRFSAERTGGSVSTLTIQRTQQEDSAVYLCASRRTGRIQETQYFGPGTRLLVL.

The rearrangement joins TRBV4-3 to TRBJ1-2, with D possibly being TRBD1 (6 bases). This CDR3 has 16 residues. The V end was cut by 3 bases, the J end by 5 bases, with 19 bases between. Germline CDR1 is LGHNA and CDR2 is YSLEER. The CDR3 DNA reads TGCGCCAGCAGCCAGGAACTCAGGGGATCGGGGTATGGCTACACCTTC. It yields the protein CASSQELRGSGYGYTF.

The chain is built from TRBV20-1 and TRBJ1-2, with D maybe TRBD1 (5 bases). Trimming pared 3 bases from V and 2 bases from J, leaving 16 bases between. Germline-derived CDR1 and CDR2 are DFQATT and SNEGSKA (reference sequence). This CDR3 is built from 15 residues. Here the CDR3 reads CSARGGSALNYGYTF. The CDR3 bases are TGCAGTGCTAGGGGGGGGTCAGCACTCAACTATGGCTACACCTTC.

J is TRBJ2-5 and V is TRBV27, with unresolved D. The CDR3 covers 18 residues. Trimming took off 5 bases at V and 2 bases at J, with 24 bases between the two ends. Germline-derived CDR1 and CDR2 are MNHEY and SMNVEV (reference sequence). This CDR3 reads CASSPRISMIGPQETQYF. In DNA form, the CDR3 reads TGTGCCAGCAGTCCTCGTATTTCCATGATTGGGCCGCAAGAGACCCAGTACTTC.

The V and J genes are TRBV27 and TRBJ2-7, with D perhaps TRBD1 (5 bases). CDR1 is MNHEY and CDR2 is SMNVEV in the germline V gene (reference sequence). The CDR3 length is 14 residues. Deletions cut 7 bases from V and 3 bases from J, with 16 bases between. The CDR3 loop is CASKLWDQGYEQYF. For the CDR3, the DNA is TGTGCCAGCAAACTCTGGGATCAGGGCTACGAGCAGTACTTC.

This chain connects TRBV28 to TRBJ1-5, with TRBD1 as a possible D gene (5 bases). Germline V gene data show CDR1 as MDHEN and CDR2 as SYDVKM. Trimming removed 5 bases from V and 3 bases from J, with 8 bases in between. This CDR3 is 13 amino acids long. CDR3 in amino acids: CASSRQINQPQHF. Here the CDR3 DNA reads TGTGCCAGCAGTAGACAGATCAATCAGCCCCAGCATTTT.